This T cell receptor beta chain is drawn from a study of shared clonotypes between healthy human individuals. This clone was detected once. At the DNA level, this CDR3 is encoded by other sequences in the same sample as well. The data were produced by immunoSEQ multiplex PCR, yet TCRdb's version contains in-frame clones alone and is incomplete. Here the sample spans millions of clones, 90% to 95% being singletons. CDR1 SGHNT and CDR2 YENEEA come from the germline V gene. This CDR3 spans 12 amino acids. Trimming removed 3 bases at V and 5 bases at J, with 8 bases between. The chain combines TRBV11-3 with TRBJ2-7, with D perhaps TRBD1 (6 bases). The TCR sequence derives from a man younger than 30 in good health. Sequencing was performed on naive CD4+ T cells sorted from blood. Sample subset: CD45RA+ positively selected. CDR3 region: CASSLDSHEQYF. Here the CDR3 DNA reads TGTGCCAGCAGCTTGGACAGCCACGAGCAGTACTTC.